Following are 10 T cell receptor beta chains from one sample sequenced in a study of blood T cells in healthy people across ages. The authors ran a second PCR of roughly 6 to 12 cycles using a sample-barcoded 5' primer and a J-beta primer mix. From the 5' RACE reads, TCRdb called clonotypes with MiXCR, one entry per CDR3 protein. The table includes 800,000 to 950,000 distinct CDR3 sequences, under 35% detected once. These data were likewise used in another study, on T cells of mothers and their children.

The specimen sequenced was blood. The receptors stem from a woman in her 40s in good health.

This clonotype was counted only a few times. This sequence joins TRBV28 and TRBJ2-7; 11 nucleotides line up with TRBD2. The V segment lost 7 bases and the J segment 3 bases; nucleotides outside the gene matches: 11. CDR3 size: 16 residues. Germline V lookup: CDR1 MDHEN, CDR2 SYDVKM. The CDR3 bases are TGTGCCAGCACCTTGGGGGGGACTAGCGGTATCTACGAGCAGTACTTC. Translated, it gives CASTLGGTSGIYEQYF.

This clonotype was seen more than once but under ten times. The chain is built from TRBV7-2 and TRBJ1-5, with 7 bases fitting TRBD1. In germline, CDR1 is SGHTA, CDR2 FQGNSA. CDR3 length equals 12 residues. J gave up 4 bases and V 10 bases, and 4 bases lay outside the gene matches. As DNA, the CDR3 is TGTGCCACGGGACAGCCGAATCAGCCCCAGCATTTT. It is translated as CATGQPNQPQHF.

This clonotype was seen only a few times. CDR3 DNA sequence: TGTGCCAGCAGCTTGGGCGATACAGTCAAGGGGATCGATGGCTACACCTTC. This codes for CASSLGDTVKGIDGYTF. V and J are TRBV5-6 and TRBJ1-2; D may be TRBD1 (5 bases). This CDR3 is built from 17 residues. Per the germline V gene, CDR1 is SGHDT and CDR2 is YYEEEE. Trimming removed 0 bases from V and 6 bases from J, with 21 bases in between.

The sample holds many counts of this clonotype. The genes are TRBV7-2 and TRBJ1-2, with unresolved D. Germline lookup yields CDR1 SGHTA and CDR2 FQGNSA. CDR3 length: 14 amino acids. V gave up 3 bases and J gave up 4 bases, with 12 bases separating them. The CDR3 loop reads CASSLSSESYGYTF. In nucleotides, the CDR3 is TGTGCCAGCAGCTTGTCGAGTGAAAGCTATGGCTACACCTTC.

V and J are TRBV7-2 and TRBJ2-1; D is ambiguous. The DNA end lines up better with TRBJ2-7; the J call may be wrong. This CDR3 contains 14 residues. The germline V gene has CDR1 SGHTA and CDR2 FQGNSA. The CDR3 here is CASSFRSSYNEQYF. In nucleotides, the CDR3 is TGTGCCAGCAGCTTTAGGTCCAGCTACAATGAGCAGTACTTC.

This clonotype was seen many times. V gene TRBV27 combines with J gene TRBJ1-2, with D tentatively TRBD1 (5 bases). The V gene lost 3 bases and the J gene lost 5 bases, with 10 bases spanning the gap. The germline gives CDR1 MNHEY, CDR2 SMNVEV (reference sequence). The CDR3 is made up of 13 amino acids. CDR3 DNA sequence: TGTGCCAGCAGTTTCGCGGGACCATATGGCTACACCTTC. Translating it yields CASSFAGPYGYTF.

The V call is TRBV28, the J call TRBJ1-5; weak D call: TRBD1 (6 bases). Germline V gene lookup returns CDR1 MDHEN and CDR2 SYDVKM. This CDR3 comprises 16 residues. The ends were cut back, 7 bases at V and 5 bases at J, with 21 bases in the middle. The CDR3 region is CASNQTGFRGHQPQHF. The CDR3 bases are TGTGCCAGCAACCAAACAGGTTTTCGGGGGCATCAGCCCCAGCATTTT.

This chain uses TRBV20-1 with TRBJ2-7; D is undetermined. Germline CDR1 reads DFQATT; CDR2 reads SNEGSKA (reference sequence). Trimming left V 6 bases short and J 3 bases short, with 15 bases between. The CDR3 totals 13 residues. DNA of the CDR3: TGCAGTGCCCCAGACCCATCCTACTACGAGCAGTACTTC. Protein product: CSAPDPSYYEQYF.

About this clonotype: At one of its ends the junction is not consistent with the germline gene, which may arise from a read error. V and J are TRBV5-1 and TRBJ2-3; tentatively, D is TRBD1 (7 bases). The CDR3 consists of 14 residues. Germline lookup yields CDR1 SGHRS and CDR2 YFSETQ. CDR3 amino acids: CASTRQGGTDMQYF. CDR3 nucleotide sequence: TGCGCCAGCACCCGGCAGGGGGGCACAGATATGCAGTATTTT.

Remarks on this clonotype: One junction end disagrees with the germline gene, perhaps due to a read error. V and J are TRBV5-1 and TRBJ2-3; D is perhaps TRBD2 (7 bases). This CDR3 region has 14 residues. Germline loops: CDR1 SGHRS, CDR2 YFSETQ. The CDR3: CASSAPGGTDTRYF. The CDR3 DNA reads as TGCGCCAGCAGCGCCCCGGGGGGCACAGATACGCGGTATTTT.